These 8 T cell receptor beta chains came from one sample sequenced in a study of early T cells in non-severe SARS-CoV-2 infection. TCRdb ran MiXCR on the 5' RACE reads and lists one entry per CDR3 protein. Of tens of thousands of distinct CDR3 sequences in the sample, 14% were seen once. Sequencing was performed on whole blood, taken at baseline. Receptor source: an adult who was a healthcare worker with PCR-confirmed SARS-CoV-2 infection or an uninfected control (not recorded which).

The gene calls are TRBV20-1 and TRBJ1-1, with 7 bases aligning to TRBD1. The germline gives CDR1 DFQATT, CDR2 SNEGSKA (reference sequence). This CDR3 has 17 residues. Trimming at V came to 2 bases and at J to 0 bases, leaving 12 bases not matched to a gene. CDR3 in amino acids: CSARIDRVAGMNTEAFF. The CDR3, as DNA: TGCAGTGCTAGAATAGACAGGGTCGCCGGAATGAACACTGAAGCTTTCTTT.

The chain joins TRBV28 to TRBJ2-5, with a tentative D call TRBD2 (5 bases). Deletions cut 4 bases from V and 1 base from J, with 16 bases between. Per germline, CDR1 MDHEN and CDR2 SYDVKM. This CDR3 contains 16 residues. CDR3 in amino acids: CASSSPRGDSQETQYF. For the CDR3, the DNA is TGTGCCAGCAGTTCCCCTCGGGGTGACTCCCAAGAGACCCAGTACTTC.

The chain uses TRBV18 and TRBJ2-3, with 9 bases identical to TRBD1. The CDR3 spans 15 residues. The germline CDR1 and CDR2 sequences are KGHSH and LQKENI. With 5 bases clipped from V and 1 base from J, the junction kept 4 bases outside the gene matches. For the CDR3, the DNA is TGTGCCAGCTCATCCAACAGGGGGCGCACAGATACGCAGTATTTT. Its protein product is CASSSNRGRTDTQYF.

In its sample, this clonotype ranks as medium-sized. The chain couples TRBV7-9 to TRBJ1-2; 10 bases are shared with TRBD1. The V gene end was trimmed by 4 bases and the J gene end by 1 base; junction bases not matched to a gene: 6. CDR1 and CDR2 from the germline V gene are SEHNR and FQNEAQ (reference sequence). The CDR3 consists of 16 residues. The CDR3 DNA is TGTGCCAGCAGCTACAGGACAGGGGGAATTAACTATGGCTACACCTTC. This codes for CASSYRTGGINYGYTF. Using reference TRBV7-9 and TRBJ1-2 for the parts outside the CDR3, the full variable domain is DTGVSQNPRHKITKRGQNVTFRCDPISEHNRLYWYRQTLGQGPEFLTYFQNEAQLEKSRLLSDRFSAERPKGSFSTLEIQRTEQGDSAMYLCASSYRTGGINYGYTFGSGTRLTVV.

The chain uses TRBV10-1 and TRBJ2-1; 7 nucleotides align to TRBD2. With V trimmed by 0 bases and J by 4 bases, 6 bases remained unmatched. Germline lookup yields CDR1 WNHNN and CDR2 SYGVQD (reference sequence). The CDR3 sequence is 16 residues long. CDR3 protein: CASSESRGVGYNEQFF. The CDR3 nucleotides read TGCGCCAGCAGTGAGTCTCGGGGGGTAGGGTACAATGAGCAGTTCTTC.

This clonotype was counted only a few times. V usage is TRBV20-1 and J usage is TRBJ2-5, with 9 nucleotides matching TRBD2. The length of the CDR3 is 14 residues. The V segment lost 7 bases and the J segment 4 bases; nucleotides outside the gene matches: 10. Germline values: CDR1 DFQATT, CDR2 SNEGSKA (reference sequence). The CDR3 DNA reads as TGCAGTGGAAAATGGGTAGCGGGAGTAGAGACCCAGTACTTC. This sequence encodes CSGKWVAGVETQYF.

The table lists this clonotype with a few counts. The rearrangement links TRBV28 to TRBJ2-2; D ambiguous. Trimming took off 4 bases at V and 6 bases at J, with 6 bases between the two ends. The germline CDR1 and CDR2 sequences are MDHEN and SYDVKM. The CDR3 runs to 12 residues. In DNA form, the CDR3 reads TGTGCCAGCAGTTCCCCCCCCGGGGAGCTGTTTTTT. This gives the protein CASSSPPGELFF.

Many counts were recorded for this clonotype. V is TRBV18 and J is TRBJ2-2; 8 bases match TRBD2. Unmatched junction bases numbered 6, after V lost 6 bases and J lost 0 bases. Germline assignment: CDR1 KGHSH and CDR2 LQKENI. CDR3 size: 16 residues. CDR3 coding DNA: TGTGCCAGCTCCTCTCCGGGACTAGCGAACACCGGGGAGCTGTTTTTT. It yields the protein CASSSPGLANTGELFF.